This paragraph covers one T cell receptor (beta chain) sequence. The data originate from a study of blood T cell repertoires in COVID-19. Across the study: In each case, the material was cDNA or gDNA derived from T cells, B-cell-depleted T cells, or PBMCs.

CDR3 length equals 17 residues. Trimming stripped 8 bases from V and 0 bases from J, with 17 bases between. The V gene's germline CDR1 is SGHNT and CDR2 YENEEA. Produced via immunoSEQ multiplex PCR; TCRdb's table is partial and in-frame only. The sample gives about 350,000 clones, 85% to 90% of which show up once; under 1.2% is in the top ten. It was within 2 weeks before study entry that exposed participants met a COVID-19 case. The sequencing input was PBMCs or T cells enriched from blood (not recorded which). This clonotype was obtained from a woman aged 30 to 39 who had been exposed to COVID-19. The rearrangement joins TRBV11-3 to TRBJ2-6; a possible D gene is TRBD1 (5 bases). CDR3 coding DNA: TGTGCCAGCCAAAAAAGACAGATCCGCTCTGGGGCCAACGTCCTGACTTTC. Translation: CASQKRQIRSGANVLTF.